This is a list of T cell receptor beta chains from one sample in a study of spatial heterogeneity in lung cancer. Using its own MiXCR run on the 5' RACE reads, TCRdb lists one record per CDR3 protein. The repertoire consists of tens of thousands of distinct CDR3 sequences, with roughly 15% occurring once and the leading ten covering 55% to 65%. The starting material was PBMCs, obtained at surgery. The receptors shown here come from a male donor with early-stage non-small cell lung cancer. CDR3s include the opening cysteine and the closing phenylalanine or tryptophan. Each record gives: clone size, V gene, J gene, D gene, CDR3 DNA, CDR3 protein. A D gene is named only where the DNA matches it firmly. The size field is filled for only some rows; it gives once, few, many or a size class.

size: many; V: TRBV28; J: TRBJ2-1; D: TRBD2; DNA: TGTGCCAGCAGCCCATCGACTAGCGGGTTTACGAATGAGCAGTTCTTC; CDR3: CASSPSTSGFTNEQFF
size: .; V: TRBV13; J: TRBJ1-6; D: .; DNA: TGTGCCAGCAGAAATGACAGGACCTCCTATAATTCACCCCTCCACTTT; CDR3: CASRNDRTSYNSPLHF
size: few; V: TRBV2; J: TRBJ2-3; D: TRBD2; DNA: TGTGCCAGCAGTGAGGGTAGCGGGGCGTACGATACGCAGTATTTT; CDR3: CASSEGSGAYDTQYF
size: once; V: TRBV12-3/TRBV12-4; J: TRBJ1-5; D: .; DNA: TGTGCCAGCAGCGGGATCAGTCCGGGGAATCAGCCCCAGCATTTT; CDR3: CASSGISPGNQPQHF
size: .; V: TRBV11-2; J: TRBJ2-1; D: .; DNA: TGTGCCAGCAGCCTTAGATCGGTAGAGTTTAGTAATGAGCAGTTCTTC; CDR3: CASSLRSVEFSNEQFF
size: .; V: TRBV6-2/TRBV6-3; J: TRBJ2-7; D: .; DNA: TGTGCCAGCAGTTATTTTGGCAGGGCCTACGAGCAGTACTTC; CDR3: CASSYFGRAYEQYF
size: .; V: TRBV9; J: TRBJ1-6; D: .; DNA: TGTGCCAGCAGCGCGGGGCCTTCTACCGCTGAGGGCCACTTT; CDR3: CASSAGPSTAEGHF
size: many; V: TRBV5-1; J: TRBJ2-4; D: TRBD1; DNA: TGCGCCAGCAGCTTGGACAGGGGGGACATTCAGTACTTC; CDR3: CASSLDRGDIQYF
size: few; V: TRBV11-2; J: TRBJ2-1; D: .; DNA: TGTGCCAGCAGCTTAAACTCCAATGAGCAGTTCTTC; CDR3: CASSLNSNEQFF
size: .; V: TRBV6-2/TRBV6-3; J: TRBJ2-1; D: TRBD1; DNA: TGTGCCAGCACCCCGGGACAGGGGAAGCCCTCCTACAATGAGCAGTTCTTC; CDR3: CASTPGQGKPSYNEQFF
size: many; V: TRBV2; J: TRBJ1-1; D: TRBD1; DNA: TGTGCCAGCAGCCGACAGGGGATGAACACTGAAGCTTTCTTT; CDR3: CASSRQGMNTEAFF
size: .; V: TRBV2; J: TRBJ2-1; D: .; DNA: TGTGCCAGCAGTGGGGGAACGGGGAGCTCCTACAATGAGCAGTTCTTC; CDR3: CASSGGTGSSYNEQFF
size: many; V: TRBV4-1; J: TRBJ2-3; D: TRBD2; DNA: TGCGCCAGCAGCCAAGAGAAAGCGGGAGGGCCACAGGGCACAGATACGCAGTATTTT; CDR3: CASSQEKAGGPQGTDTQYF
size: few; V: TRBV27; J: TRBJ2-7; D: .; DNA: TGTGCCAGCGGGTTTTTGAGGAACGAGCAGTACTTC; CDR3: CASGFLRNEQYF
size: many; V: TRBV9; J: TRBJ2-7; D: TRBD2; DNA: TGTGCCAGCACCCCTGGACTAGCGGGAGCCCCCGAGCAGTACTTC; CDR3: CASTPGLAGAPEQYF
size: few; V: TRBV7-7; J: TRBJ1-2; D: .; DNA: TGTGCTAGCAGCTTAGATTCGGGCAGCTCCATGACCTTC; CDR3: CASSLDSGSSMTF
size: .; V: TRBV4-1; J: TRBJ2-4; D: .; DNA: TGCGCCAGCAGCCAAGAAAGAGGATCAGGGAACATTCAGTACTTC; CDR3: CASSQERGSGNIQYF
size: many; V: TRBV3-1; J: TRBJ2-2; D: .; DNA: TGTGCCAGCGCAGGGCAGGGGTACACCGGGGAGCTGTTTTTT; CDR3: CASAGQGYTGELFF
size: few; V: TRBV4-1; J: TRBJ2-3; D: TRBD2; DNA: TGCGCCAGCAGCCAAGCCGGACTAGCGGGACTCACAGATACGCAGTATTTT; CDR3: CASSQAGLAGLTDTQYF
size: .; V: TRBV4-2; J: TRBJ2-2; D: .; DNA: TGTGCCAGCAGCCAAGATGGGGTTACCGGGGAGCTGTTTTTT; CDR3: CASSQDGVTGELFF
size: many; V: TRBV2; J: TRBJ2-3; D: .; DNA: TGTGCCAGCAGTGTTCCGTCCGATAGGGGCGCTACGCAGTATTTT; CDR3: CASSVPSDRGATQYF
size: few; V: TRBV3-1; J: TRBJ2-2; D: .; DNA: TGTGCCAGCAGCCCCGCCCGCGGGAAAAACACCGGGGAGCTGTTTTTT; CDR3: CASSPARGKNTGELFF
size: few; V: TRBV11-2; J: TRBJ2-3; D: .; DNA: TGTGCCAGCAGCTTATACGGTCGACGGAGCACAGATACGCAGTATTTT; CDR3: CASSLYGRRSTDTQYF
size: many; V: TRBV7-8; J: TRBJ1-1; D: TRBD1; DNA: TGTGCCAGCAGCTTACCAGGGGGAGGCACTGAAGCTTTCTTT; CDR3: CASSLPGGGTEAFF
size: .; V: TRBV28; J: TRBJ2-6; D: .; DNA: TGTGCCAGCAGCAAGGACACGGACGACGTCCTGACTTTC; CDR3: CASSKDTDDVLTF
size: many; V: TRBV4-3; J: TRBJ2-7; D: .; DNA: TGCGCCAGCAGCCAAGTCTGGGGGTTCTCCTACGAGCAGTACTTC; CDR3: CASSQVWGFSYEQYF
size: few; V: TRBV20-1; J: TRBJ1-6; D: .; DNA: TGCAGTGCGGCGCTGGGGAATTCACCCCTCCACTTT; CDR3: CSAALGNSPLHF
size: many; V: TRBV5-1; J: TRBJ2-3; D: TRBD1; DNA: TGCGCCAGCAGCCGCGGGACAGGGGAAGGCGATACGCAGTATTTT; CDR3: CASSRGTGEGDTQYF
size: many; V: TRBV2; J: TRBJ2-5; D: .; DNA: TGTGCCAGCAGTGCCTACCAAGAGACCCAGTACTTC; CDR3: CASSAYQETQYF
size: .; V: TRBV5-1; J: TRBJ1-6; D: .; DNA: TGCGCCAGCAGCCTCCTAACCGATTCACCCCTCCACTTT; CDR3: CASSLLTDSPLHF
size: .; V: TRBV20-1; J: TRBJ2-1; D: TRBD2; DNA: TGCAGTGCTAGAGATCACGGAGGGAGGGCCTCTTCAATCAATGAGCAGTTCTTC; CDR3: CSARDHGGRASSINEQFF
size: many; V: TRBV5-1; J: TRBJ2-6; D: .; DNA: TGCGCCAGCAGCTTGGTAGTCTCTGGGGCCAACGTCCTGACTTTC; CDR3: CASSLVVSGANVLTF
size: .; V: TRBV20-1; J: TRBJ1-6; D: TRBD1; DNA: TGCAGTGCCACCGACAGGGGGAATTCACCCCTCCACTTT; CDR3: CSATDRGNSPLHF
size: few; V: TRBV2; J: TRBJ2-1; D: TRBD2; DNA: TGTGCCAGCAACCCGAGCGGGGACTCCTACAATGAGCAGTTCTTC; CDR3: CASNPSGDSYNEQFF
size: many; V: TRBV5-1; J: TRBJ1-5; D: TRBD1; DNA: TGCGCCAGCAGCTTAACAGGGGCGAATCAGCCCCAGCATTTT; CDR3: CASSLTGANQPQHF
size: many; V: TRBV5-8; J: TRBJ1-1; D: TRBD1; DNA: TGTGCCAGCAGCGGATACAGGGGGAAGGACACTGAAGCTTTCTTT; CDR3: CASSGYRGKDTEAFF
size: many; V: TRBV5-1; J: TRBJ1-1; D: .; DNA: TGCGCCAGCAGCCGCGAAGGGATAATCACTGAAGCTTTCTTT; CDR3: CASSREGIITEAFF
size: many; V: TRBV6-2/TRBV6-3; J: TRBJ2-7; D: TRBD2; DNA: TGTGCCAGCAGTTACTCGAGAACTAGCGGCTCCTACGAGCAGTACTTC; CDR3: CASSYSRTSGSYEQYF
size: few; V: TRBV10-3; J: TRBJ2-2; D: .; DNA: TGTGCCGTTGGAAGGGGCACCTGGAACACCGGGGAGCTGTTTTTT; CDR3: CAVGRGTWNTGELFF
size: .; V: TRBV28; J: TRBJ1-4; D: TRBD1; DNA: TGTGCCAGCAGCTCCCACAGGGGAGGGTTAACTAATGAAAAACTGTTTTTT; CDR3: CASSSHRGGLTNEKLFF
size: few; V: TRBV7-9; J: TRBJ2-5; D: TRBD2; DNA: TGTGCCAGCAGCTCACCACTAGCGGGGCAAGAGACCCAGTACTTC; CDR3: CASSSPLAGQETQYF
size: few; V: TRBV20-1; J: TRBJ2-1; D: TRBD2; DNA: TGCAGTGCTGCCCGACTAGCGGGGGAGTACAATGAGCAGTTCTTC; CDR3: CSAARLAGEYNEQFF
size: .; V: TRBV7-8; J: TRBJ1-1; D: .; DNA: TGTGCCAGCAGCTTAGGGGGGGCGCGGTCTGAAGCTTTCTTT; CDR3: CASSLGGARSEAFF
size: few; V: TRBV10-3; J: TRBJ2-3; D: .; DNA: TGTGCCATCACCCTTGGGGGGAGCGGTGAAGATACGCAGTATTTT; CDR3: CAITLGGSGEDTQYF
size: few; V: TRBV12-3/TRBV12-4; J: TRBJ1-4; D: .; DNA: TGTGCCAGCAGTTCCCATGGGGAGAGTAATGAAAAACTGTTTTTT; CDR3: CASSSHGESNEKLFF
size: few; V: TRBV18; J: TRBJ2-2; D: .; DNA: TGTGCCAGCTCACCACTCGCGACAGACACCGGGGAGCTGTTTTTT; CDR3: CASSPLATDTGELFF
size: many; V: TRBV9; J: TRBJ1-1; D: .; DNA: TGTGCCAGCAGCGTATACGACCGGGAAGCTTTCTTT; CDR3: CASSVYDREAFF
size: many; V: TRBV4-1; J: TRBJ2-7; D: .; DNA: TGCGCCAGCAGCCAAGGGTACAGAGCCTACGAGCAGTACTTC; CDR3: CASSQGYRAYEQYF
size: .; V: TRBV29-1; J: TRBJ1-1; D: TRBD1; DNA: TGCAGCGTGGGACAGCAGAACAACACTGAAGCTTTCTTT; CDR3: CSVGQQNNTEAFF
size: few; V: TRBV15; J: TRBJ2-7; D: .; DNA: TGTGCCACCAGCAGACCCCTAGCGGGACAGGGGACCTACGAGCAGTACTTC; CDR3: CATSRPLAGQGTYEQYF
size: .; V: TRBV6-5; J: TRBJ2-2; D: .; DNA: TGTGCCAGCAGTCTCGCGGCTGCCGGCGGGGAGCTGTTTTTT; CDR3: CASSLAAAGGELFF
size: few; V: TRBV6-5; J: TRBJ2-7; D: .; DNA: TGTGCCAGCAGTTACCCGGGGTATGGGGAGCAGTACTTC; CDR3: CASSYPGYGEQYF
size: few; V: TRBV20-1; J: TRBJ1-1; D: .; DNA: TGCAGTGCTAGACAGGCGAACACTGAAGCTTTCTTT; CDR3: CSARQANTEAFF
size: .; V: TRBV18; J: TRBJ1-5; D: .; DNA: TGTGCCAGCTCACGGGCAAGGGGCCTTAGCAATCAGCCCCAGCATTTT; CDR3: CASSRARGLSNQPQHF
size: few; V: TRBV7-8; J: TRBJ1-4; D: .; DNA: TGTGCCAGCAGCCTCCTGGGTACCGGGGAAAAACTGTTTTTT; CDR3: CASSLLGTGEKLFF
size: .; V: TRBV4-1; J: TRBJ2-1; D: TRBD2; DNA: TGCGCCAGCAGAAGGGGACTAGCGGGGGACAATGAGCAGTTCTTC; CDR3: CASRRGLAGDNEQFF
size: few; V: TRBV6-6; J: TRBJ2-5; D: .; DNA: TGTGCCAGCAGCCCCGGAAGCCAAGAGACCCAGTACTTC; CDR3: CASSPGSQETQYF
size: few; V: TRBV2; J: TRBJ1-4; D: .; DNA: TGTGCCAGCAGTGGAATATCGGGGGCTGAAAAACTGTTTTTT; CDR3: CASSGISGAEKLFF
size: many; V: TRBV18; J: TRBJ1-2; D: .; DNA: TGTGCCAGCTCACCACCGGGGGGCGCTTATGGCTACACCTTC; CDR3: CASSPPGGAYGYTF